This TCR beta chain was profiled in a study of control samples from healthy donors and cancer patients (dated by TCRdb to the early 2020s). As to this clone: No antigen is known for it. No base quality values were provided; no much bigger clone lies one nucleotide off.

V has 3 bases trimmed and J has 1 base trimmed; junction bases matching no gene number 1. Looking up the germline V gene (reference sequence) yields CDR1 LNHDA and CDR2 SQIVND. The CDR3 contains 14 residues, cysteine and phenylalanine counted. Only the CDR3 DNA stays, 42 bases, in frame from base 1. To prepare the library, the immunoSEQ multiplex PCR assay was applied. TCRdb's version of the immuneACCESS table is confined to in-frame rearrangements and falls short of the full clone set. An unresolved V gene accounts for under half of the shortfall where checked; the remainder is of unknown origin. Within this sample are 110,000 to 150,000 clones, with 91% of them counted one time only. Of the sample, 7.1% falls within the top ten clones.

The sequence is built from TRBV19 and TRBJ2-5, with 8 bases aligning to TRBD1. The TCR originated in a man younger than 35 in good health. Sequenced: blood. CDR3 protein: CASSIGQGQETQYF. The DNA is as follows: TGTGCCAGTAGTATCGGACAGGGCCAAGAGACCCAGTACTTC.